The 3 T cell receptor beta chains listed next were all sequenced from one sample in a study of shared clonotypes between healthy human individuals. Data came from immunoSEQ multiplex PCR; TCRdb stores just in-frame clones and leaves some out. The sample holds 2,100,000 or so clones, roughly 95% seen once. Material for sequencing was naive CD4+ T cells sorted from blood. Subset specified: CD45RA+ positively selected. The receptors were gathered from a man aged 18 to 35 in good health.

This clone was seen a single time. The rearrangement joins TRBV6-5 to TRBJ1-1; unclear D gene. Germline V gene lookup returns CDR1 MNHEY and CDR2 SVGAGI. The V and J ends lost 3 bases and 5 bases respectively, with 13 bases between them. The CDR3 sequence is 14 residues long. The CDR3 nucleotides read TGTGCCAGCAGTTATGACGGAATACAGACTGAAGCTTTCTTT. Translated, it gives CASSYDGIQTEAFF.

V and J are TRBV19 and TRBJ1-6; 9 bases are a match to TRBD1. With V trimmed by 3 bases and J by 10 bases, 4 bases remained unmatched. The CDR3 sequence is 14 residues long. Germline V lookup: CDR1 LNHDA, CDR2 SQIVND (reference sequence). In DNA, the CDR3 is TGTGCCAGTAGTATGACAGGGGGGAACTCACCCCTCCACTTT. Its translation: CASSMTGGNSPLHF.

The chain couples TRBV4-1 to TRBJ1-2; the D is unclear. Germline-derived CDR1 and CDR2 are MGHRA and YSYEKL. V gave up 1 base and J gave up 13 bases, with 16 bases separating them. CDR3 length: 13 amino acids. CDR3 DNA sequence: TGCGCCAGCAGCCAAGCCCCCCAGGAGGTGTTCACCTTC. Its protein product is CASSQAPQEVFTF.